Listed here are 21 T cell receptor beta chains from one sample, sequenced in a study of blood T cell repertoires in COVID-19 (TCRdb year 2020). To prepare the library, the immunoSEQ multiplex PCR assay was applied. Imported from immuneACCESS, the table was reduced by TCRdb to in-frame sequences with V and J called. These copies leave out some clones; in studies compared against another copy, an unresolved V gene accounts for under half, and the cause of the remainder is not known. A total of approximately 210,000 clones appear in this sample, approximately 80% of them only once. About 15% of the sample is held by the ten biggest clonotypes. Sequencing used PBMCs or T cells enriched from blood (not recorded which). Receptor source: a man aged 40-49 years who had recovered from COVID-19.

This clone was found once. This chain joins TRBV5-1 and TRBJ2-7, with D maybe TRBD1 (6 bases). CDR3 length: 14 residues. The germline CDR1 and CDR2 sequences are SGHRS and YFSETQ. V dropped 2 bases and J dropped 5 bases, with 14 bases sitting between them. The chain's CDR3 is CASSFSWTDHEQYF. CDR3 bases: TGCGCCAGCAGCTTTAGTTGGACAGACCACGAGCAGTACTTC.

The sample holds one count of this clone. J is TRBJ1-6 and V is TRBV27; D is possibly TRBD1 (5 bases). The CDR3 sequence is 14 residues long. Looked up from germline, CDR1 is MNHEY and CDR2 is SMNVEV (reference sequence). The CDR3 coding sequence is TGTGCTACCAAGGTCTTGGGGCCTGATTCACCCCTCCACTTT. Its translation is CATKVLGPDSPLHF.

The J gene is TRBJ2-2, the V gene TRBV27, with 7 bases aligning to TRBD1. Per the germline V gene, CDR1 is MNHEY and CDR2 is SMNVEV (reference sequence). The ends lost 1 base at V and 8 bases at J; junction bases unmatched: 10. The CDR3 length is 16 residues. This CDR3 reads CASSLFHRQGRGELFF. The CDR3 DNA is TGTGCCAGCAGTTTATTTCACCGACAGGGACGGGGGGAGCTGTTTTTT.

The rearrangement uses TRBV30 and TRBJ2-7; 8 bases are a match to TRBD1. Trimming removed 6 bases from V and 0 bases from J; junction bases left unmatched: 7. Germline CDR1 reads GTSNPN; CDR2 reads SVGIG (reference sequence). CDR3 length equals 14 residues. CDR3 protein: CACWGQDNSYEQYF. Written as DNA, the CDR3 is TGTGCCTGTTGGGGACAGGACAACTCCTACGAGCAGTACTTC.

V gene TRBV7-9 combines with J gene TRBJ1-4; no firm D call. The CDR3 runs to 18 residues. V lost 2 bases and J 4 bases, leaving 20 bases between the germline ends. The germline gives CDR1 SEHNR, CDR2 FQNEAQ (reference sequence). CDR3 in amino acids: CASSLLFAGDNFNEKLFF. The CDR3 coding sequence is TGTGCCAGCAGCTTACTATTTGCCGGGGATAACTTTAATGAAAAACTGTTTTTT.

The CDR3 nucleotides are TGTGCCAGCAGTGAATTGGGGGGGCGGGGAGAGACCCAGTACTTC. This translates into CASSELGGRGETQYF. The chain recombines TRBV2 with TRBJ2-5, with D maybe TRBD2 (7 bases). Deletions cut 2 bases from V and 4 bases from J, with 14 bases between. Germline assignment: CDR1 SNHLY and CDR2 FYNNEI. The CDR3 totals 15 residues.

The chain employs TRBV28 and TRBJ1-1; tentative D call: TRBD1 (6 bases). V gave up 4 bases and J gave up 0 bases, with 9 bases separating them. In germline, CDR1 is MDHEN, CDR2 SYDVKM. The CDR3 runs to 14 residues. Here the CDR3 reads CASSSWTVNTEAFF. The CDR3 DNA reads as TGTGCCAGCAGTTCATGGACAGTGAACACTGAAGCTTTCTTT.

The chain couples TRBV27 to TRBJ1-2; tentative D call: TRBD1 (5 bases). V was shortened by 7 bases and J by 2 bases, with 11 bases between the two germline ends. Germline-derived CDR1 and CDR2 are MNHEY and SMNVEV (reference sequence). This CDR3 comprises 13 residues. The CDR3 here is CASTPNRNYGYTF. Written as DNA, the CDR3 is TGTGCCAGCACCCCCAACAGGAACTATGGCTACACCTTC.

The J gene is TRBJ2-5, the V gene TRBV18; tentative D call: TRBD1 (6 bases). CDR1 KGHSH and CDR2 LQKENI come from the germline V gene. V lost 6 bases and J lost 2, with 13 bases in between. The CDR3 runs to 14 residues. Here the CDR3 DNA reads TGTGCCAGCTCGGGACAAACCGCACAAGAGACCCAGTACTTC. Translating it yields CASSGQTAQETQYF.

V gene TRBV24-1 combines with J gene TRBJ1-1; D might be TRBD1 (5 bases). The CDR3 is 16 residues long. The ends were cut back, 0 bases at V and 0 bases at J, with 10 bases in the middle. CDR1 is KGHDR, CDR2 SFDVKD, per germline. The CDR3 loop reads CATSDLAGLMNTEAFF. CDR3 in DNA: TGTGCCACCAGTGATTTGGCAGGGCTTATGAACACTGAAGCTTTCTTT.

The V gene is TRBV11-2, the J gene TRBJ1-4, with D maybe TRBD1 (6 bases). This CDR3 region has 14 residues. Germline V gene lookup returns CDR1 SGHAT and CDR2 FQNNGV. V gave up 5 bases and J gave up 5 bases, with 12 bases separating them. The CDR3 DNA sequence: TGTGCCAGCAGCCCGAGGACAGACAATGAAAAACTGTTTTTT. Translation gives CASSPRTDNEKLFF.

This chain uses TRBV7-9 with TRBJ2-1; D is perhaps TRBD1 (6 bases). Trimming shortened V by 8 bases and J by 8 bases, and 22 bases separated the two germline ends. Looked up from germline, CDR1 is SEHNR and CDR2 is FQNEAQ (reference sequence). CDR3 length: 15 residues. CDR3 amino acids: CASRAGVAEYHEQFF. The DNA for the CDR3 is TGTGCCAGCCGGGCAGGGGTAGCAGAATACCATGAGCAGTTCTTC.

The rearrangement joins TRBV5-1 to TRBJ2-3, with D uncertain. Germline CDR1 SGHRS, CDR2 YFSETQ. CDR3 length: 13 amino acids. V dropped 5 bases and J dropped 6 bases, with 13 bases sitting between them. The CDR3 DNA reads as TGCGCCAGCAGACCAAAAGACACGGATACGCAGTATTTT. The encoded protein is CASRPKDTDTQYF.

The chain combines TRBV27 with TRBJ1-6; no reliable D call. The CDR3 loop spans 16 amino acids. Looked up from germline, CDR1 is MNHEY and CDR2 is SMNVEV (reference sequence). V was shortened by 10 bases and J by 0 bases, with 16 bases between the two germline ends. The CDR3 loop reads CATIAVASSYNSPLHF. CDR3 sequence (DNA): TGTGCCACCATAGCCGTGGCGAGCTCCTATAATTCACCCCTCCACTTT.

The V call is TRBV18, the J call TRBJ1-2, with D possibly being TRBD1 (6 bases). CDR1 is KGHSH and CDR2 is LQKENI in the germline V gene. The V end lost 2 bases, the J end lost 4 bases, and 11 bases lay between the germline ends. The CDR3 is 14 amino acids. CDR3 in amino acids: CASSPYREGYGYTF. The CDR3 coding sequence is TGTGCCAGCTCACCATACAGGGAGGGCTATGGCTACACCTTC. The variable domain in full, completed from reference TRBV18 and TRBJ1-2, reads NAGVMQNPRHLVRRRGQEARLRCSPMKGHSHVYWYRQLPEEGLKFMVYLQKENIIDESGMPKERFSAEFPKEGPSILRIQQVVRGDSAAYFCASSPYREGYGYTFGSGTRLTVV.

The sample holds a few counts of this clone. The chain links TRBV29-1 to TRBJ1-5; a possible D gene is TRBD1 (5 bases). The germline CDR1 and CDR2 sequences are SQVTM and ANQGSEA. This CDR3 is 14 amino acids long. The V gene lost 4 bases and the J gene lost 1 base, with 11 bases spanning the gap. The CDR3 coding sequence is TGCAGCGTTGTCTTCCAGGGAAGCAATCAGCCCCAGCATTTT. The encoded protein is CSVVFQGSNQPQHF.

The genes are TRBV19 and TRBJ2-1; possible D gene TRBD2, 6 bases. The CDR3 sequence is 16 residues long. Germline CDR1 LNHDA, CDR2 SQIVND (reference sequence). The V and J ends lost 1 base and 0 bases respectively, with 10 bases between them. CDR3 residues: CASSIVTSYSYNEQFF. Written as DNA, the CDR3 is TGTGCCAGTAGTATAGTCACTAGCTACTCCTACAATGAGCAGTTCTTC.

The chain links TRBV2 to TRBJ2-3, with 9 bases fitting TRBD2. V dropped 5 bases and J dropped 2; count of bases not matched to a gene: 5. The CDR3 is 15 amino acids. Germline V gene sequence: CDR1 SNHLY, CDR2 FYNNEI. The CDR3 bases are TGTGCCAGCAGTCCTAGCGGGGCAATCACAGATACGCAGTATTTT. This translates into CASSPSGAITDTQYF.

The chain couples TRBV28 to TRBJ2-7; 11 bases line up with TRBD1. J was trimmed by 5 bases and V by 6 bases; bases with no gene match: 9. Per the germline V gene, CDR1 is MDHEN and CDR2 is SYDVKM. The CDR3 consists of 15 residues. The CDR3 loop reads CASSLLGQGVDEQYF. The CDR3 region has the DNA TGTGCCAGCAGCCTACTGGGACAGGGGGTGGACGAGCAGTACTTC.

The chain has TRBV5-6 and TRBJ1-3; D call uncertain. This CDR3 has 13 amino acids. CDR1 SGHDT and CDR2 YYEEEE come from the germline V gene. V was trimmed by 5 bases and J by 2 bases, leaving 8 bases between them. CDR3 nucleotide sequence: TGTGCCAGCAGGATGGGCCCTGGAAACACCATATATTTT. Residues: CASRMGPGNTIYF.

CDR3 nucleotide sequence: TGTGCCAGCACAGAGGGCTTGGGATCACCCCTCCACTTT. Translation gives CASTEGLGSPLHF. V gene TRBV2 combines with J gene TRBJ1-6; D remains ambiguous. The germline V gene has CDR1 SNHLY and CDR2 FYNNEI. The length of the CDR3 is 13 residues. Trimming shortened V by 7 bases and J by 10 bases, and 14 bases separated the two germline ends.